The 27 T cell receptor beta chains in this list originate from one sample, sequenced in a study of blood T cell repertoires in COVID-19. Only in-frame clones appear in the TCRdb table, and some are missing; sequencing was by immunoSEQ multiplex PCR. The sample carries roughly 160,000 clones, about 80% recorded once. The sequencing input was PBMCs or T cells enriched from blood (not recorded which). The receptor set was obtained from a man aged 50-60 years who had recovered from COVID-19.

This clone occurred a few times. The V call is TRBV7-9, the J call TRBJ2-7, with 14 nucleotides matching TRBD2. CDR1 is SEHNR and CDR2 is FQNEAQ in the germline V gene (reference sequence). The CDR3 consists of 15 residues. The J segment lost 7 bases and the V segment lost 6 bases, leaving 8 bases of the junction unmatched. The CDR3 sequence is CASSFGLAGGAEQYF. Here the CDR3 DNA reads TGTGCCAGCAGTTTCGGACTAGCGGGAGGCGCTGAGCAGTACTTC.

J is TRBJ2-7 and V is TRBV6-1; D possibly corresponds to TRBD1 (5 bases). The V end lost 2 bases, the J end lost 7 bases, and 9 bases lay between the germline ends. The CDR3 is made up of 12 amino acids. Germline CDR1 MNHNS, CDR2 SASEGT. DNA for the CDR3: TGTGCCAGCAGTGAAAGGGGTGGGGAGCAGTACTTC. This codes for CASSERGGEQYF.

The chain has TRBV7-3 and TRBJ2-3; 8 bases line up with TRBD2. CDR1 SGHTA and CDR2 FQGTGA come from the germline V gene. The CDR3 loop spans 15 amino acids. The ends lost 2 bases at V and 4 bases at J; junction bases unmatched: 5. The DNA for the CDR3 is TGTGCCAGCAGCTTATACGCGGGGGGAGCAGATACGCAGTATTTT. It specifies CASSLYAGGADTQYF.

This chain uses TRBV21-1 with TRBJ1-1; the DNA was not used to check the table's D call, TRBD1. TRBV21-1 is a documented pseudogene. This CDR3 is built from 16 residues. CDR3 loop: CASSKVIKGMNTEAFF. CDR3 nucleotide sequence: TGTGCCAGCAGCAAAGTGATAAAGGGGATGAACACTGAAGCTTTCTTT.

V usage is TRBV28 and J usage is TRBJ1-2; D is unresolved. This CDR3 comprises 14 residues. V was pared by 7 bases and J by 2 bases, with 14 bases between. Germline CDR1 is MDHEN and CDR2 is SYDVKM. The CDR3 nucleotides read TGTGCCAGCACGCCTTTTGGGCCCAACTATGGCTACACCTTC. Protein: CASTPFGPNYGYTF.

The chain couples TRBV5-1 to TRBJ2-6, with D maybe TRBD1 (6 bases). Germline V gives CDR1 SGHRS, CDR2 YFSETQ. CDR3 size: 21 residues. V was shortened by 2 bases and J by 4 bases, with 28 bases between the two germline ends. DNA of the CDR3: TGCGCCAGCAGCTTCAAGGGGGTAGGCCCCACCGCCCTTGCAGGGGCCAACGTCCTGACTTTC. It translates to CASSFKGVGPTALAGANVLTF. Based on the CDR3 plus reference TRBV5-1 and TRBJ2-6, the full variable domain is KAGVTQTPRYLIKTRGQQVTLSCSPISGHRSVSWYQQTPGQGLQFLFEYFSETQRNKGNFPGRFSGRQFSNSRSEMNVSTLELGDSALYLCASSFKGVGPTALAGANVLTFGAGSRLTVL.

This clone was counted many times. V gene TRBV4-2 combines with J gene TRBJ2-2; 10 bases fit TRBD2. The CDR3 extends over 19 amino acids. Germline assignment: CDR1 LGHNA and CDR2 YNFKEQ. The trim removed 4 bases at V and 1 base at J, leaving 12 bases unmatched. CDR3 coding DNA: TGTGCCAGCAGCCTCCGAACTAGCGGGGAGCCGGGGAACACCGGGGAGCTGTTTTTT. It is translated as CASSLRTSGEPGNTGELFF.

This chain uses TRBV19 with TRBJ2-7, with D tentatively TRBD2 (5 bases). CDR1 and CDR2 from the germline V gene are LNHDA and SQIVND (reference sequence). The germline V and J ends were trimmed by 3 bases and 2 bases, with 11 bases remaining between them. The CDR3 spans 14 residues. As DNA, the CDR3 is TGTGCCAGTAGTATTCCGGGATATACCTACGAGCAGTACTTC. This gives the protein CASSIPGYTYEQYF. The complete variable domain, with remaining parts taken from reference TRBV19 and TRBJ2-7, reads DGGITQSPKYLFRKEGQNVTLSCEQNLNHDAMYWYRQDPGQGLRLIYYSQIVNDFQKGDIAEGYSVSREKKESFPLTVTSAQKNPTAFYLCASSIPGYTYEQYFGPGTRLTVT.

The rearrangement links TRBV15 to TRBJ2-7; D is undetermined. Per the germline V gene, CDR1 is LNHNV and CDR2 is YYDKDF (reference sequence). This CDR3 is built from 15 residues. Trimming took off 0 bases at V and 2 bases at J, with 11 bases between the two ends. CDR3 bases: TGTGCCACCAGCAGAGATGTACATATGGCCTACGAGCAGTACTTC. Translated, it gives CATSRDVHMAYEQYF.

The V call is TRBV5-1, the J call TRBJ1-1; no definite D call. The germline CDR1 and CDR2 sequences are SGHRS and YFSETQ. Trimming left V 5 bases short and J 1 base short, with 12 bases between. The CDR3 covers 14 residues. CDR3 DNA: TGCGCCAGCAGGATCGGACTTCAGAACACTGAAGCTTTCTTT. Translation: CASRIGLQNTEAFF.

The J gene is TRBJ2-5, the V gene TRBV5-4; 12 bases are shared with TRBD2. This CDR3 is 18 amino acids long. Germline loops: CDR1 SGHNT, CDR2 YYREEE (reference sequence). V shed 4 bases, J shed 4 bases, and the junction held 14 bases outside the gene matches. As DNA, the CDR3 is TGTGCCAGCAGCCGAGTGGGACTAGCGGGCTCGAAGGGAGAGACCCAGTACTTC. Protein product: CASSRVGLAGSKGETQYF.

V usage is TRBV6-5 and J usage is TRBJ2-3; 7 nucleotides line up with TRBD1. The CDR3 runs to 14 residues. Germline V gene lookup returns CDR1 MNHEY and CDR2 SVGAGI. The trim removed 2 bases at V and 5 bases at J, leaving 4 bases unmatched. The CDR3 here is CASSYQQGRDTQYF. In DNA, the CDR3 is TGTGCCAGCAGTTACCAACAGGGGAGAGATACGCAGTATTTT.

The chain carries TRBV6-5 and TRBJ2-2; no clear D gene. The germline V gene has CDR1 MNHEY and CDR2 SVGAGI. This CDR3 region has 15 residues. With 4 bases removed from V and 2 bases from J, the gap between germline ends came to 11 bases. The DNA for the CDR3 is TGTGCCAGCAGTTTGAGGAGAATTAACACCGGGGAGCTGTTTTTT. Translating gives CASSLRRINTGELFF.

The chain uses TRBV5-1 and TRBJ2-5; D ambiguous. Trimming took off 0 bases at V and 1 base at J, with 7 bases between the two ends. The CDR3 has 14 residues. Per the germline V gene, CDR1 is SGHRS and CDR2 is YFSETQ. CDR3 residues: CASSLATVQETQYF. DNA for the CDR3: TGCGCCAGCAGCTTGGCAACAGTCCAAGAGACCCAGTACTTC.

The V and J genes are TRBV7-9 and TRBJ1-4; 7 bases align to TRBD1. Per germline, CDR1 SEHNR and CDR2 FQNEAQ (reference sequence). V lost 5 bases to trimming and J lost 3 bases; unmatched junction nucleotides: 9. This CDR3 is built from 16 residues. The CDR3 protein is CASSGKRGQSNEKLFF. As DNA, the CDR3 is TGTGCCAGCAGCGGGAAAAGGGGACAGTCTAATGAAAAACTGTTTTTT.

The CDR3 spells CASSLNGRGDEQFF. For the CDR3, the DNA is TGTGCCAGCAGCTTAAACGGGAGGGGCGATGAGCAGTTCTTC. The chain is built from TRBV7-3 and TRBJ2-1; 8 bases are shared with TRBD2. Unmatched junction bases numbered 4, after V lost 1 base and J lost 8 bases. This CDR3 has 14 residues. CDR1 is SGHTA and CDR2 is FQGTGA in the germline V gene. The complete variable domain, with remaining parts taken from reference TRBV7-3 and TRBJ2-1, reads GAGVSQTPSNKVTEKGKYVELRCDPISGHTALYWYRQSLGQGPEFLIYFQGTGAADDSGLPNDRFFAVRPEGSVSTLKIQRTERGDSAVYLCASSLNGRGDEQFFGPGTRLTVL.

The chain links TRBV5-8 to TRBJ2-7, with 7 positions matching TRBD1. The length of the CDR3 is 13 residues. Unmatched junction bases numbered 1, after V lost 4 bases and J lost 0 bases. The germline V gene has CDR1 SGHTS and CDR2 YDEGEE. CDR3 sequence (DNA): TGTGCCAGCAGCCACAGGGGCTCCTACGAGCAGTACTTC. Its protein product is CASSHRGSYEQYF. Looking up the rest from reference TRBV5-8 and TRBJ2-7 gives the full variable domain: EAGVTQSPTHLIKTRGQQATLRCSPISGHTSVYWYQQALGLGLQFLLWYDEGEERNRGNFPPRFSGRQFPNYSSELNVNALELEDSALYLCASSHRGSYEQYFGPGTRLTVT.

The chain uses TRBV19 and TRBJ1-5; no reliable D call. Germline-derived CDR1 and CDR2 are LNHDA and SQIVND (reference sequence). The CDR3 totals 14 residues. Trimming left V 8 bases short and J 12 bases short, with 23 bases between. CDR3: CASSTGYLEGFQHF. Written as DNA, the CDR3 is TGTGCCAGTTCAACGGGATACCTAGAGGGTTTCCAGCATTTT.

The gene calls are TRBV7-9 and TRBJ2-5; 7 bases line up with TRBD2. This CDR3 contains 15 residues. After removal of 3 bases from V and 7 bases from J, the junction contained 11 bases not matched to a gene. From germline, CDR1 is SEHNR and CDR2 FQNEAQ (reference sequence). Here the CDR3 DNA reads TGTGCCAGCAGCTTTAGTTCGGGGAGGGCAGCGACCCAGTACTTC. This translates into CASSFSSGRAATQYF.

V gene TRBV9 combines with J gene TRBJ1-5; D unresolved. This CDR3 spans 15 amino acids. Germline CDR1 SGDLS, CDR2 YYNGEE. Trimming took 0 bases from V and 8 from J, leaving 15 bases between them. The CDR3 nucleotides read TGTGCCAGCAGCGTAGACAGCGGAGGGCCGGAGCCCCAGCATTTT. Its protein is CASSVDSGGPEPQHF.

V and J are TRBV6-1 and TRBJ1-5; 8 nucleotides line up with TRBD1. V was clipped by 3 bases and J by 2 bases; unmatched bases: 3. The CDR3 spans 15 residues. CDR1 is MNHNS, CDR2 SASEGT, per germline. The CDR3, as DNA: TGTGCCAGCAGTGATGGACAGGGAGGCAATCAGCCCCAGCATTTT. This gives the protein CASSDGQGGNQPQHF.

The gene calls are TRBV28 and TRBJ2-1, with 9 bases matching TRBD2. The CDR3 consists of 17 residues. V trimming: 5 bases; J trimming: 4 bases; junction bases outside the gene matches: 12. Germline CDR1 is MDHEN and CDR2 is SYDVKM. CDR3 in DNA: TGTGCCAGCAGTCCGCCTTCCGGGACTAGCACTTACAATGAGCAGTTCTTC. Amino acid sequence: CASSPPSGTSTYNEQFF.

The J gene is TRBJ2-7, the V gene TRBV6-5; unclear D gene. This CDR3 is built from 13 residues. Germline CDR1 reads MNHEY; CDR2 reads SVGAGI. The V gene lost 0 bases and the J gene lost 7 bases, with 10 bases spanning the gap. CDR3 DNA: TGTGCCAGCAGTTACTCGAGAGGATGGGAGCAGTACTTC. Its protein is CASSYSRGWEQYF.

The genes are TRBV19 and TRBJ1-5; 7 nucleotides agree with TRBD1. In germline, CDR1 is LNHDA, CDR2 SQIVND (reference sequence). V shed 6 bases and J 0 bases; nucleotides not matched to a gene: 8. This CDR3 region has 16 residues. The CDR3 protein is CASRRYRGYSNQPQHF. CDR3 bases: TGTGCCAGTAGAAGGTACAGGGGATATAGCAATCAGCCCCAGCATTTT.

This clone was recorded only once. The V call is TRBV5-6, the J call TRBJ2-4; D possibly corresponds to TRBD2 (6 bases). With 1 base removed from V and 0 bases from J, the gap between germline ends came to 8 bases. CDR3 length: 15 residues. Germline loops: CDR1 SGHDT, CDR2 YYEEEE. CDR3 sequence: CASSLTGVAKNIQYF. The DNA for the CDR3 is TGTGCCAGCAGCTTGACGGGGGTAGCCAAAAACATTCAGTACTTC.

This chain connects TRBV11-2 to TRBJ2-7; TRBD1 is a possible D gene (6 bases). The length of the CDR3 is 14 residues. The V gene's germline CDR1 is SGHAT and CDR2 FQNNGV. V shed 6 bases and J shed 2 bases, with 14 bases lying between them. CDR3 loop: CASRSRGNTYEQYF. The DNA for the CDR3 is TGTGCCAGCAGAAGCAGGGGAAACACCTACGAGCAGTACTTC.

This clone was detected only a few times. This sequence joins TRBV5-1 and TRBJ1-2, with TRBD1 matching 9 bases. CDR1 is SGHRS, CDR2 YFSETQ, per germline. The junction had 15 bases not matched to a gene; V was cut back by 4 bases and J by 8 bases. This CDR3 has 16 residues. Here the CDR3 reads CASSPRRGQGIGGYTF. As DNA, the CDR3 is TGCGCCAGCAGCCCGCGTCGGGGACAGGGAATTGGCGGCTACACCTTC.